This T cell receptor (beta chain) was recorded in a study of technical replicates of blood from a handful of donors (dated by TCRdb to about 2017). Regarding this clone: It has no known antigen specificity. Base qualities are not at hand, and no much larger clone is one base apart.

Receptor amplification or capture employed the immunoSEQ multiplex PCR assay. TCRdb re-hosts the immuneACCESS table, in-frame sequences only. Its copies lack some clones; in the studies checked, an unresolved V gene accounts for under half of them, and the cause for the rest is not known. Here the sample has about 62,000 clones; just under 90% occur a single time. The ten largest clones take up around 4.9% of the sample. The CDR3 runs 17 amino acids, cysteine and phenylalanine included. CDR3 DNA is the only sequence kept; it has 51 bases, read in frame from the first base. CDR1 and CDR2 are drawn from the germline V gene: KGHSH, LQKENI. V gives up 6 bases and J gives up 0 bases, and the segment between their germline ends measures 15 bases.

This TCR was sampled from a human donor in good health. Some clones in this sample may be carry-over from other donors' samples. The chain was built from TRBV18 and TRBJ2-6; matching of 6 bases hints at TRBD1 as the D gene. Material for sequencing was PBMCs. The CDR3 reads CASSPTKGDSGANVLTF. The nucleotides read TGTGCCAGCTCCCCTACGAAGGGGGACTCTGGGGCCAACGTCCTGACTTTC.